These T cell receptor beta chains were read from a single sample in a study of blood T cell repertoires in COVID-19. The method was immunoSEQ multiplex PCR; TCRdb's version includes in-frame clones alone and lacks a portion of them. The sample yields 150,000 to 200,000 clones, roughly 83% seen once. What was sequenced was PBMCs or T cells enriched from blood (not recorded which). These receptors came from a man in his 70s who had been exposed to COVID-19. The CDR3 runs from the conserved cysteine through the conserved F or W. The D gene is left open where the match is weak. Where a row states a size, it is once, few, many or the class of an expanded clone; other rows omit it.

CDR3 DNA | CDR3 protein | J gene | D gene | V gene | clone size
TGTGCCAGCAGTTCACCCCAGGGTCATGAGACTGAAGCTTTCTTT | CASSSPQGHETEAFF | TRBJ1-1 | . | TRBV6-5 | .
TGTGCCAGCAGTTCAGCCGGGGACACACGCTCCTACGAGCAGTACTTC | CASSSAGDTRSYEQYF | TRBJ2-7 | . | TRBV6-2/TRBV6-3 | .
TGTGCCAGCAGCTCGACTAGCGGGGCTAGGGGCGAGCAGTACTTC | CASSSTSGARGEQYF | TRBJ2-7 | TRBD2 | TRBV5-4 | .
TGCGCCAGCAGCCCGACAGTCCTGAACACCGGGGAGCTGTTTTTT | CASSPTVLNTGELFF | TRBJ2-2 | . | TRBV4-1 | .
TGTGCCTGGGGCTTGGGGCCGCTTTCCTCAATCTATGGCTACACCTTC | CAWGLGPLSSIYGYTF | TRBJ1-2 | . | TRBV30 | .
TGTGCCAGCAGTTCTTCCTACTATGGCTACACCTTC | CASSSSYYGYTF | TRBJ1-2 | . | TRBV12-3/TRBV12-4 | .
TGTGCCAGCAGCAGGGAGGGATCAGCTAACTATGGCTACACCTTC | CASSREGSANYGYTF | TRBJ1-2 | . | TRBV6-4 | .
TGTGCCAGCAGCAACCGGGGGTCACCCCTCCACTTT | CASSNRGSPLHF | TRBJ1-6 | . | TRBV5-4 | .
TGTGCCAGCAGCCCGGACAGAGGCTATGGCTACACCTTC | CASSPDRGYGYTF | TRBJ1-2 | . | TRBV6-2/TRBV6-3 | few
TGCGCCAGCAGCCAAGATAACCTGGGAGTAGCGGGGGCCAACGTCCTGACTTTC | CASSQDNLGVAGANVLTF | TRBJ2-6 | . | TRBV4-1 | .
TGTGCCAGCCAGACAGTGAACTCTGGAAACACCATATATTTT | CASQTVNSGNTIYF | TRBJ1-3 | . | TRBV4-2 | .
TGTGCCAGCAGTTTCGGACTAGCGGGATCCACAGATACGCAGTATTTT | CASSFGLAGSTDTQYF | TRBJ2-3 | TRBD2 | TRBV25-1 | once
TGCAGCGTTTTACTCGGCTCTGGGGCCAACGTCCTGACTTTC | CSVLLGSGANVLTF | TRBJ2-6 | . | TRBV29-1 | once
TGTGCCAGCAGTTTCGGTGGGGCCAACGTCCTGACTTTC | CASSFGGANVLTF | TRBJ2-6 | . | TRBV12-3/TRBV12-4 | .
TGTGCCAGTAGTATGATCGGGGTCTCCTACGAGCAGTACTTC | CASSMIGVSYEQYF | TRBJ2-7 | . | TRBV19 | .
TGTGCCAGCAGCTTATGGCAGAATGAAAAACTGTTTTTT | CASSLWQNEKLFF | TRBJ1-4 | . | TRBV11-2 | once
TGTGCCAGCTCATTGGTACCCAGGAACACTGAAGCTTTCTTT | CASSLVPRNTEAFF | TRBJ1-1 | . | TRBV18 | .
TGTGCCAGCAGCGTAGCGAGGGAGGGCTATGGCTACACCTTC | CASSVAREGYGYTF | TRBJ1-2 | . | TRBV9 | .
TGTGCCAGCTCATCCGGACAGCAGACGGGCGAGCAGTACTTC | CASSSGQQTGEQYF | TRBJ2-7 | . | TRBV18 | .
TGTGCCAGCAGCTCTACCGGGACAGGGCCCTCCGAGCAGTACTTC | CASSSTGTGPSEQYF | TRBJ2-7 | TRBD1 | TRBV7-9 | .
TGTGCCAGCAGTATCGGACAGGGGTATGGCTACACCTTC | CASSIGQGYGYTF | TRBJ1-2 | TRBD1 | TRBV12-3/TRBV12-4 | few
TGCAGCGTTGTGGGGCAGGGAACTGAAGCTTTCTTT | CSVVGQGTEAFF | TRBJ1-1 | . | TRBV29-1 | .
TGTGCCAGCAGCCAATCGGTGAACACCGGGGAGCTGTTTTTT | CASSQSVNTGELFF | TRBJ2-2 | . | TRBV3-1/TRBV3-2 | .
TGTGCCAGCTCCCCAGGGACAGATTATGGCTACACCTTC | CASSPGTDYGYTF | TRBJ1-2 | TRBD1 | TRBV18 | .
TGTGCCAGCACCGGGCGCGGGGGACCGACAGATACGCAGTATTTT | CASTGRGGPTDTQYF | TRBJ2-3 | TRBD2 | TRBV7-2 | .
TGTGCCAGCAGCTACAGAGCCACCGGGGAGCTGTTTTTT | CASSYRATGELFF | TRBJ2-2 | . | TRBV27 | .
TGTGCCAGCAGCCTGTTAGGGACAGGGCTTGACGAGCAGTACTTC | CASSLLGTGLDEQYF | TRBJ2-7 | TRBD1 | TRBV5-4 | once
TGTGCCAGCAGCTTCGCGGGAAACTCCTACGAGCAGTACTTC | CASSFAGNSYEQYF | TRBJ2-7 | . | TRBV7-6 | .
TGTGCCAGTACCATGCTGCACGGCTCTGGAAACACCATATATTTT | CASTMLHGSGNTIYF | TRBJ1-3 | . | TRBV19 | .
TGCGCCAGCAGCCTGGGGGACTTCTATGGCTACACCTTC | CASSLGDFYGYTF | TRBJ1-2 | . | TRBV5-1 | .
TGTGCCAGCAGTTCGAGGACTAGCGTAACATACAATGAGCAGTTCTTC | CASSSRTSVTYNEQFF | TRBJ2-1 | TRBD2 | TRBV27 | once
TGTGCCAGCAGCACCACAGGGGGAACTGAAGCTTTCTTT | CASSTTGGTEAFF | TRBJ1-1 | TRBD1 | TRBV3-1/TRBV3-2 | .
TGTGCCACCAGTGAGTCTCTGGGCGGGTATAACAATGAGCAGTTCTTC | CATSESLGGYNNEQFF | TRBJ2-1 | . | TRBV24-1 | .
TGTGCCAGCAGTTTCTTGGACAGGGTCGCTGAAGCTTTCTTT | CASSFLDRVAEAFF | TRBJ1-1 | TRBD1 | TRBV6-5 | .
TGTGCCAGCAGCTCAACTAATAGCAATCAGCCCCAGCATTTT | CASSSTNSNQPQHF | TRBJ1-5 | . | TRBV7-9 | .
TGTGCTAGTGGTCCCCCCGGCGGCCTCGAAGAGACCCAGTACTTC | CASGPPGGLEETQYF | TRBJ2-5 | . | TRBV12-5 | .
TGTGCCAGCTCACGAGGACAGCCTAATAGCAATCAGCCCCAGCATTTT | CASSRGQPNSNQPQHF | TRBJ1-5 | . | TRBV18 | few
TGTGCCAGCAGCGTAGCTGGGACAGGGCCCACTGAAGCTTTCTTT | CASSVAGTGPTEAFF | TRBJ1-1 | TRBD1 | TRBV9 | .
TGTGCCAGTACCGTGGGACAGTGGATTTCCTACAATGAGCAGTTCTTC | CASTVGQWISYNEQFF | TRBJ2-1 | TRBD1 | TRBV19 | .
TGCGCCAGCAGTACCACCGGGAAAACTAATGAAAAACTGTTTTTT | CASSTTGKTNEKLFF | TRBJ1-4 | . | TRBV10-1 | few
TGTGCCAGCACCGTAGACAGGAACAAGGGCTACACCTTC | CASTVDRNKGYTF | TRBJ1-2 | . | TRBV2 | once
TGTGCCAGCAGCTTAGTGACACTTACCGGGGAGCTGTTTTTT | CASSLVTLTGELFF | TRBJ2-2 | . | TRBV11-2 | few
TGTGCCAGCAGCGACAGGAATCAGCCCCAGCATTTT | CASSDRNQPQHF | TRBJ1-5 | . | TRBV7-2 | .
TGTGCCAGCAGCTTAGCAACAGGCCTCTCTGGAAACACCATATATTTT | CASSLATGLSGNTIYF | TRBJ1-3 | . | TRBV7-2 | .
TGTGCCAGCAGAATAGATGCGGGAGGCTCGATAGGGTTCTTC | CASRIDAGGSIGFF | TRBJ2-1 | TRBD2 | TRBV7-2 | .
TGCGCCAGCAGCCCACCTGGAGACATTCAGTACTTC | CASSPPGDIQYF | TRBJ2-4 | . | TRBV5-1 | .
TGTGCCAGCTCACGGACAGGGTGGAACACTGAAGCTTTCTTT | CASSRTGWNTEAFF | TRBJ1-1 | TRBD1 | TRBV18 | .
TGTGCCAGCAGCTTGGTACAGGGTGGGGTTGAGCAGTTCTTC | CASSLVQGGVEQFF | TRBJ2-1 | . | TRBV5-4 | few
TGTGCCAGCAGCTTAAAGGACAGGGGGCGCTTAAACACTGAAGCTTTCTTT | CASSLKDRGRLNTEAFF | TRBJ1-1 | TRBD1 | TRBV7-2 | .
TGCGCCAGCAGCCCTAGTGGGCAGGGGAAGAGCTCTGGAAACACCATATATTTT | CASSPSGQGKSSGNTIYF | TRBJ1-3 | . | TRBV4-3 | .
TGTGCCAGCAGCTCCCCGGACAGGGGCACTGAAGCTTTCTTT | CASSSPDRGTEAFF | TRBJ1-1 | TRBD1 | TRBV9 | .
TGTGCCAGCAGCGCCCAGGGTCATCTCTCCTACACCTTC | CASSAQGHLSYTF | TRBJ1-2 | . | TRBV28 | .
TGTGCCAGCAGAGTGGGACAGGGTAACACTGAAGCTTTCTTT | CASRVGQGNTEAFF | TRBJ1-1 | TRBD1 | TRBV6-5 | .
TGTGCCAGCAGCTCAATAACCGGGATAGACTACGAGCAGTACTTC | CASSSITGIDYEQYF | TRBJ2-7 | . | TRBV7-9 | .